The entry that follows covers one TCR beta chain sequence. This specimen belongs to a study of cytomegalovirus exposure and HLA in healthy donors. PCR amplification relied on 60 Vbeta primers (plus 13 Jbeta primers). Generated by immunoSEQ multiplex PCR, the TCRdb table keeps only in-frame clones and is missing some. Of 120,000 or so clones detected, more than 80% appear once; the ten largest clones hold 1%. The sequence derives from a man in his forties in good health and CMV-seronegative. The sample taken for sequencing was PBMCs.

The CDR3 nucleotides are TGTGCCAGCAGTTCCGGGACAGGGGAATCCTACGAGCAGTACTTC. Amino acids: CASSSGTGESYEQYF. V and J are TRBV6-5 and TRBJ2-7; 10 bases fit TRBD1. This CDR3 has 15 residues. Trimming cost V 4 bases and J 1 base; bases outside gene matches: 4. The V gene's germline CDR1 is MNHEY and CDR2 SVGAGI.